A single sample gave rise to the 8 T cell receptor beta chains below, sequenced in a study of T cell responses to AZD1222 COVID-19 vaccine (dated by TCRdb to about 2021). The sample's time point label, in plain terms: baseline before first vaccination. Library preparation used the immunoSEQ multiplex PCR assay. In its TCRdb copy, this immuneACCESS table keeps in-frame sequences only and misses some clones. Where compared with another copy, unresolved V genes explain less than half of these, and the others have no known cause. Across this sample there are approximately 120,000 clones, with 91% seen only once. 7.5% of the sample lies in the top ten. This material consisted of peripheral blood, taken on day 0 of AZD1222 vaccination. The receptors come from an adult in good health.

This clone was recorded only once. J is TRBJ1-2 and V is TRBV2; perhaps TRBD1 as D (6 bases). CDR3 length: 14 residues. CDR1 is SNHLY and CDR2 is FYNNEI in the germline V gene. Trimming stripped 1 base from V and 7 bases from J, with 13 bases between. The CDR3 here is CASSEDLLTGGYTF. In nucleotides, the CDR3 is TGTGCCAGCAGTGAAGACCTCTTGACAGGTGGCTACACCTTC.

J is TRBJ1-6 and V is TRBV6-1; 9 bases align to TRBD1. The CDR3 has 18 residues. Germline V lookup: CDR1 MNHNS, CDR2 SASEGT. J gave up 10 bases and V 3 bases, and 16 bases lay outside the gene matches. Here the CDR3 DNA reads TGTGCCAGCAGTGAGGCTCGTCGGACAGGGGTGATTGGATCACCCCTCCACTTT. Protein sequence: CASSEARRTGVIGSPLHF.

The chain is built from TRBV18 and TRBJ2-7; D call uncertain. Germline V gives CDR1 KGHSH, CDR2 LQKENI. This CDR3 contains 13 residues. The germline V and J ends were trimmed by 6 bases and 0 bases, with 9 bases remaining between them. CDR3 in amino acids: CASSPGSSYEQYF. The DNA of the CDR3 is TGTGCCAGCTCCCCCGGTAGCTCCTACGAGCAGTACTTC.

Written as DNA, the CDR3 is TGTGCCAGCTCACCACAGGGGAACCGAGAGACCCAGTACTTC. Translation gives CASSPQGNRETQYF. The chain has TRBV18 and TRBJ2-5; D might be TRBD1 (5 bases). Trimming cost V 1 base and J 4 bases, with 10 bases left between them. The CDR3 consists of 14 residues. Germline CDR1 is KGHSH and CDR2 is LQKENI.

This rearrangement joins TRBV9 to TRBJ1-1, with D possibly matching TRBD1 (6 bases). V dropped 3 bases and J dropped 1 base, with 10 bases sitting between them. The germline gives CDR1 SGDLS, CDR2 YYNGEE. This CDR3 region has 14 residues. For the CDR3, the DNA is TGTGCCAGCAGCGGTCAGACAGGGAACACTGAAGCTTTCTTT. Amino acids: CASSGQTGNTEAFF.

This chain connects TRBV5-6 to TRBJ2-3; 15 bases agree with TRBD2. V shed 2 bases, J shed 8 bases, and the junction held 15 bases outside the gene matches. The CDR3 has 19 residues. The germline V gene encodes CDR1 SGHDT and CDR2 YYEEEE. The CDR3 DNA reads TGTGCCAGCAGCTTCTCCGGACTAGCGGGAGGGCCCCAAATCGGTACGCAGTATTTT. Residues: CASSFSGLAGGPQIGTQYF.

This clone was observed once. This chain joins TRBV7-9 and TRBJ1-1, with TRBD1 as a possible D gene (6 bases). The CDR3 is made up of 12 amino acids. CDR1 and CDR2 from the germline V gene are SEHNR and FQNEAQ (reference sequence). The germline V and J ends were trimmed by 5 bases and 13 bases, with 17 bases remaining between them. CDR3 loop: CASSLPQGRVFF. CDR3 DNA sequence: TGTGCCAGCAGCCTTCCACAGGGTCGTGTTTTCTTT.

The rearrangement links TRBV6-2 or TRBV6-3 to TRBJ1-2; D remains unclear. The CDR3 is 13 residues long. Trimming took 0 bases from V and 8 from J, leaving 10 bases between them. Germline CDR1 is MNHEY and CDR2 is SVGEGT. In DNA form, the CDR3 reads TGTGCCAGCAGTTACTCGATCGCTGGCGGCTACACCTTC. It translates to CASSYSIAGGYTF.